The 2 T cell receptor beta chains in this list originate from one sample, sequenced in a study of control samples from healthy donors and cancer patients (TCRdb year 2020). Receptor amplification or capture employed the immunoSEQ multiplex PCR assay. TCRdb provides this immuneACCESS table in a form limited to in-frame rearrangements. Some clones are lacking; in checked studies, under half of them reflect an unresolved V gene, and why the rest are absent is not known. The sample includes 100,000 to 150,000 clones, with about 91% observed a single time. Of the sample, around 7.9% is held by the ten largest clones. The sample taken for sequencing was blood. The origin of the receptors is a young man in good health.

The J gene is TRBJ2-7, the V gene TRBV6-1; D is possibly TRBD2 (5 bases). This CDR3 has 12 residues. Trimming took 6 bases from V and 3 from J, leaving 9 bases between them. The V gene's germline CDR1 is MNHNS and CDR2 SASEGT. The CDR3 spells CASSRTVYEQYF. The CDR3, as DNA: TGTGCCAGCAGCAGGACTGTCTACGAGCAGTACTTC.

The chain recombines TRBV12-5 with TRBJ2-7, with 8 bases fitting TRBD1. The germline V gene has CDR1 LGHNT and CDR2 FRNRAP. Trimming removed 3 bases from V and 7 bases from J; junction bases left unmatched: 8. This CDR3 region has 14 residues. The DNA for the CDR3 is TGTGCTAGTGGTTTTACAGGGGGAAGTGGGGAGCAGTACTTC. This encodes CASGFTGGSGEQYF. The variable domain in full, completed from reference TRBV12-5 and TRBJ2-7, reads DARVTQTPRHKVTEMGQEVTMRCQPILGHNTVFWYRQTMMQGLELLAYFRNRAPLDDSGMPKDRFSAEMPDATLATLKIQPSEPRDSAVYFCASGFTGGSGEQYFGPGTRLTVT.